These 17 T cell receptor beta chains originate from one sample sequenced in a study of OX40 agonist ivuxolimab in advanced cancers. Sequencing used immunoSEQ multiplex PCR; TCRdb keeps in-frame clones, though not all of them. The sample lists just under 85,000 clones, 70% to 90% occurring once. The sequencing used CD4+ or CD8+ T cells sorted from blood, collected in a trial of the OX40 agonist ivuxolimab. All receptors come from an adult with an advanced solid tumor such as melanoma, head and neck, liver or kidney cancer.

The rearrangement joins TRBV7-2 to TRBJ1-1; unclear D gene. Germline assignment: CDR1 SGHTA and CDR2 FQGNSA. The V gene lost 2 bases and the J gene lost 0 bases, with 4 bases spanning the gap. This CDR3 contains 13 residues. The CDR3 coding sequence is TGTGCCAGCAGCTTAAACGTGAACACTGAAGCTTTCTTT. This sequence encodes CASSLNVNTEAFF.

This clone was picked up a small number of times. The chain recombines TRBV7-2 with TRBJ1-2; D gene uncertain. This CDR3 is 13 amino acids long. The germline V gene has CDR1 SGHTA and CDR2 FQGNSA. Deletions cut 2 bases from V and 2 bases from J, with 6 bases between. The CDR3 bases are TGTGCCAGCAGCTTAATGGAAAACTATGGCTACACCTTC. Its translation: CASSLMENYGYTF.

This chain links TRBV30 with TRBJ1-3; D unclear. V was cut by 0 bases and J by 3 bases, with 3 bases left in between. The CDR3 sequence is 12 residues long. CDR1 GTSNPN and CDR2 SVGIG come from the germline V gene (reference sequence). CDR3 sequence (DNA): TGTGCCTGGAGTGTACTTGGAAACACCATATATTTT. As protein: CAWSVLGNTIYF. Drawing the rest from reference TRBV30 and TRBJ1-3, the complete variable domain is SQTIHQWPATLVQPVGSPLSLECTVEGTSNPNLYWYRQAAGRGLQLLFYSVGIGQISSEVPQNLSASRPQDRQFILSSKKLLLSDSGFYLCAWSVLGNTIYFGEGSWLTVV.

This chain connects TRBV7-2 to TRBJ2-7, with D possibly being TRBD1 (6 bases). The germline gives CDR1 SGHTA, CDR2 FQGNSA. V was trimmed by 5 bases and J by 4 bases, leaving 15 bases between them. This CDR3 has 14 amino acids. CDR3 DNA: TGTGCCAGCAGCCCCACAGGGCCCATATACGAGCAGTACTTC. Encoded protein: CASSPTGPIYEQYF.

The CDR3 DNA is TGTGCCAGCACCGGTGTGGGGGCCGGACAGTACTTC. Its protein is CASTGVGAGQYF. The rearrangement uses TRBV6-5 and TRBJ2-7, with D possibly matching TRBD1 (6 bases). V was cut by 7 bases and J by 10 bases, with 17 bases left in between. CDR1 and CDR2 (germline): MNHEY, SVGAGI. CDR3 length equals 12 residues.

This clone was seen once. This chain joins TRBV7-9 and TRBJ1-1, with D unresolved. Between the trimmed V and J ends, which lost 0 bases and 1 base, there was a span of 12 bases. In germline, CDR1 is SEHNR, CDR2 FQNEAQ (reference sequence). The CDR3 runs 16 residues. The chain's CDR3 is CASSLAHSPENTEAFF. In DNA form, the CDR3 reads TGTGCCAGCAGCTTAGCGCATAGCCCGGAGAACACTGAAGCTTTCTTT.

The gene calls are TRBV7-2 and TRBJ1-2; TRBD1 agrees at 9 bases. The J segment lost 2 bases and the V segment lost 5 bases, leaving 3 bases of the junction unmatched. The germline CDR1 and CDR2 sequences are SGHTA and FQGNSA. The CDR3 contains 14 residues. The CDR3 spells CASSQGQGNYGYTF. CDR3 in DNA: TGTGCCAGCAGCCAGGGACAGGGCAACTATGGCTACACCTTC.

The J gene is TRBJ1-2, the V gene TRBV7-8, with 12 bases aligning to TRBD1. This CDR3 comprises 18 residues. Germline CDR1 reads SGHVS; CDR2 reads FQNEAQ. Losses at the gene ends were 3 bases for V and 5 bases for J; bases not matched to a gene: 13. The chain's CDR3 is CASSFDPGQGAAKYGYTF. The CDR3 DNA reads as TGTGCCAGCAGCTTTGATCCGGGACAGGGGGCGGCCAAGTATGGCTACACCTTC.

The gene calls are TRBV7-7 and TRBJ1-6; D gene uncertain. Deletions cut 3 bases from V and 0 bases from J, with 15 bases between. The CDR3 has 18 amino acids. CDR1 is SSHAT and CDR2 is FNYEAQ in the germline V gene (reference sequence). Here the CDR3 DNA reads TGTGCCAGCAGCTTTGGGTCAGAGCTAAGCTCCTATAATTCACCCCTCCACTTT. Protein: CASSFGSELSSYNSPLHF.

The genes are TRBV10-3 and TRBJ1-6; D call uncertain. The germline CDR1 and CDR2 sequences are ENHRY and SYGVKD. Trimming pared 6 bases from V and 5 bases from J, leaving 11 bases between. CDR3 size: 14 residues. As DNA, the CDR3 is TGTGCCATCAGCCCTTTTGGGGATAATTCACCCCTCCACTTT. The encoded protein is CAISPFGDNSPLHF.

In DNA form, the CDR3 reads TGTGCCAGCAGTGCCCCCAGGGTGGTATCCATCTACGAGCAGTACTTC. This gives the protein CASSAPRVVSIYEQYF. V is TRBV2 and J is TRBJ2-7; D is possibly TRBD1 (5 bases). Trimming took 4 bases from V and 3 from J, leaving 19 bases between them. The length of the CDR3 is 16 residues. Germline values: CDR1 SNHLY, CDR2 FYNNEI.

This chain connects TRBV6-1 to TRBJ2-3, with D possibly TRBD2 on 7 matching bases. Germline V gene sequence: CDR1 MNHNS, CDR2 SASEGT. V dropped 1 base and J dropped 3 bases, with 14 bases sitting between them. The CDR3 consists of 16 residues. The CDR3 nucleotides read TGTGCCAGCAGTGAAGTGCTCGGGGGGCGGACAGATACGCAGTATTTT. This encodes CASSEVLGGRTDTQYF.

V usage is TRBV4-3 and J usage is TRBJ1-6, with unresolved D. The CDR3 runs to 15 residues. Germline V CDR1 and CDR2: LGHNA, YSLEER. V was trimmed by 1 base and J by 4 bases, leaving 8 bases between them. Here the CDR3 DNA reads TGCGCCAGCAGCCAAGGTGGGAATTATAATTCACCCCTCCACTTT. Translating it yields CASSQGGNYNSPLHF.

This clone was observed a single time. V is TRBV7-9 and J is TRBJ1-4; D not resolved. The CDR3 runs to 14 residues. CDR1 and CDR2 (germline): SEHNR, FQNEAQ (reference sequence). Trimming removed 5 bases at V and 3 bases at J, with 10 bases between. CDR3 DNA sequence: TGTGCCAGCAGCCTCGGAAATGCTAATGAAAAACTGTTTTTT. Translating gives CASSLGNANEKLFF.

The rearrangement joins TRBV4-1 to TRBJ1-1, with 8 bases matching TRBD1. CDR3 length equals 16 residues. V trimming: 2 bases; J trimming: 0 bases; junction bases outside the gene matches: 5. Germline CDR1 reads MGHRA; CDR2 reads YSYEKL. The CDR3 DNA is TGCGCCAGCAGCCAATGGCAGGGACAGGTGAACACTGAAGCTTTCTTT. This codes for CASSQWQGQVNTEAFF.

V is TRBV7-2 and J is TRBJ1-1, with D uncertain. Trimming took 1 base from V and 3 from J, leaving 12 bases between them. The CDR3 totals 15 residues. Looked up from germline, CDR1 is SGHTA and CDR2 is FQGNSA. CDR3 DNA: TGTGCCAGCAGCTTAGTATTCTCGGTGGACACTGAAGCTTTCTTT. Its protein product is CASSLVFSVDTEAFF.

J is TRBJ2-4 and V is TRBV6-5; no firm D call. The CDR3 runs to 14 residues. Germline-derived CDR1 and CDR2 are MNHEY and SVGAGI. Trimming shortened V by 0 bases and J by 8 bases, and 11 bases separated the two germline ends. CDR3 in DNA: TGTGCCAGCAGTTACTCGAACCAATGGTACATTCAGTACTTC. This translates into CASSYSNQWYIQYF.